Sequencing of this T cell receptor beta chain was carried out in a study of regulatory T cells in long-lasting Graves disease. This clonotype was seen at least ten times. With iRepertoire HTBI primers and Arm-PCR of CDR3 regions, TCR beta libraries were built. TCRdb reanalysed the multiplex PCR reads using MiXCR and keeps one entry per CDR3 protein. The table shows about 400,000 distinct CDR3 sequences, with 15% occurring only once. Germline lookup yields CDR1 SGDLS and CDR2 YYNGEE. There are 13 residues in the CDR3. The germline V and J ends were trimmed by 5 bases and 2 bases, with 10 bases remaining between them. Stated time point: newly diagnosed GD, antithyroid drugs for less than 3 months. From RNA extracted from PBMCs, the TCR library was made. These data were also reused for a study on T cells in Graves' hyperthyroidism and ophthalmopathy.

The sequencing here drew on peripheral blood mononuclear cells (PBMCs), taken at new diagnosis, from a patient treated with antithyroid drugs. The receptor comes from a woman aged 35 to 49 with Graves disease. V and J are TRBV9 and TRBJ1-1; D is unresolved. CDR3 sequence (DNA): TGTGCCAGCAGTCCTATGGCCAACACTGAAGCTTTCTTT. Protein product: CASSPMANTEAFF.